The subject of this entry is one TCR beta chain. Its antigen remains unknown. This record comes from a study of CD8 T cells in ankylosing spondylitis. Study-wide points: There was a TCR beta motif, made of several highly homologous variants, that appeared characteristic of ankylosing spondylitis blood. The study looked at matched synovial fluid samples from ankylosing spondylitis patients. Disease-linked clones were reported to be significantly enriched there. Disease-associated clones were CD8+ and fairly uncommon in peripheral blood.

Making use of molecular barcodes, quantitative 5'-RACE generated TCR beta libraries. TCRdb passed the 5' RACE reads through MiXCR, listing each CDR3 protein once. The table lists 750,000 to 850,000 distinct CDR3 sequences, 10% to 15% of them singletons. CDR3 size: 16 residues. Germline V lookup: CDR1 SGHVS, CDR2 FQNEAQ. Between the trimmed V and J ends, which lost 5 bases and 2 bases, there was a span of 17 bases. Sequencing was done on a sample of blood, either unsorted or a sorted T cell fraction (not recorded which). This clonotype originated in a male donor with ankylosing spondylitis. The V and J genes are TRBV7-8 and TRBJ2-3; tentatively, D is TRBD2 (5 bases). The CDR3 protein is CASSPRGLAITDTQYF. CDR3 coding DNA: TGTGCCAGCAGCCCCCGCGGACTTGCCATCACAGATACGCAGTATTTT.